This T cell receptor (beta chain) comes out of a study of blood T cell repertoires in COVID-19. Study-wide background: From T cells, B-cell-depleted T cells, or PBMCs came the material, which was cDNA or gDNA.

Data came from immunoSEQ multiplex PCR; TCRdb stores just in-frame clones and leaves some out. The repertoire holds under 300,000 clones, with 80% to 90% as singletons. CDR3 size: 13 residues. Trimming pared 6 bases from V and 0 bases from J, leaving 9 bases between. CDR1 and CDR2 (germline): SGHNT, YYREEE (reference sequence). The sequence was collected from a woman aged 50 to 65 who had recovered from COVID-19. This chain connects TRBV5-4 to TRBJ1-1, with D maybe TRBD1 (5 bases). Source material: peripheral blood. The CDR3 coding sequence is TGTGCCAGCACCAGGGCTTTGAACACTGAAGCTTTCTTT. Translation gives CASTRALNTEAFF.